One T cell receptor beta chain is described in this entry. The record originates from a study of control samples from healthy donors and cancer patients. Libraries were prepared by immunoSEQ multiplex PCR; TCRdb keeps only in-frame clonotypes and omits some of them. The repertoire holds about 170,000 clones, 94% seen once, with approximately 1.4% in the top ten. J gave up 0 bases and V 5 bases, and 11 bases lay outside the gene matches. Germline V gene sequence: CDR1 MNHEY, CDR2 SVGEGT. CDR3 length: 17 amino acids. The V gene is TRBV6-2 or TRBV6-3, the J gene TRBJ2-3; TRBD2 matches 7 bases. Sequencing was done on a sample of blood. This clonotype was obtained from a woman in her late teens or twenties in good health. Here the CDR3 DNA reads TGTGCCAGCAGTCTGTCCCTTCGCGGGAGCAGCACAGATACGCAGTATTTT. Its protein is CASSLSLRGSSTDTQYF.